This T cell receptor (beta chain) was sequenced during a study of tumor-infiltrating lymphocytes in primary liver carcinoma. Trimming cost V 5 bases and J 2 bases, with 9 bases left between them. Germline V lookup: CDR1 LGHNA, CDR2 YSLEER. The CDR3 loop spans 13 amino acids. The researchers produced TCR beta cDNA from 500 to 550 ng total RNA with a constant-region primer. Three rounds of nested multiplex PCR with slightly modified ARM-PCR produced TCR beta libraries. Researchers ran the first two PCR rounds for ten to eleven cycles each with TRBV1-TRBV30 forward primers and a C-beta reverse primer. TCRdb reprocessed the multiplex PCR reads via MiXCR and lists one record per CDR3 protein. Here the sample spans approximately 190,000 distinct CDR3 sequences, around four fifths being singletons. Both RNA and DNA were isolated together from around 20-30 mg of bulk tissue that had not been sorted.

V is TRBV4-3 and J is TRBJ1-1; no firm D call. Sequenced input: tumor tissue from primary liver carcinoma. The source of this sequence is a man aged 35 to 55 with primary liver carcinoma and hepatitis B virus infection. CDR3 bases: TGCGCCAGCAGCAAAGCTAGAAACACTGAAGCTTTCTTT. It translates to CASSKARNTEAFF.